This T cell receptor beta chain was observed in a study of T cells in Graves' hyperthyroidism and ophthalmopathy. Across the study: Staff took peripheral blood when the initial diagnosis was made, before any treatment began. General observations from the study: Patients with ophthalmopathy were separated from those with stable hyperthyroidism by a 13 V-J model.

Authors of the study amplified TCR beta CDR3 regions from RNA transcripts. RT-PCR in the first round (using the HTBI primer set) targeted the TCR CDR3. TCRdb itself ran the multiplex PCR reads through MiXCR, one entry per CDR3 protein. The sample has under 350,000 distinct CDR3 sequences, under 25% seen once. V was cut by 3 bases and J by 1 base, with 12 bases left in between. The V gene's germline CDR1 is MDHEN and CDR2 SYDVKM. CDR3 size: 15 residues. Stable Graves' hyperthyroidism denoted no ophthalmopathy progression over 18 months. Patients showing uncontrolled infection, other autoimmune disease, pregnancy or lactation were ineligible. Worth noting for this clonotype: As yet, its antigen is unknown.

This receptor was obtained from a woman aged 50 to 65 with Graves' hyperthyroidism. Sequencing input: blood. J is TRBJ2-5 and V is TRBV28; the D gene is possibly TRBD1 (6 bases). The CDR3 coding sequence is TGTGCCAGCAGTTTGTTAGGGGGATCCCAAGAGACCCAGTACTTC. This sequence encodes CASSLLGGSQETQYF.